This T cell receptor beta chain was sequenced for a study of CD8 T cells in ankylosing spondylitis. Study-level points and caveats: Blood from ankylosing spondylitis patients appeared to carry a characteristic roughly 8-variant TCR beta motif. Matched synovial fluid from ankylosing spondylitis patients was reported to be enriched for disease-linked clones. A subset of motif variants has previously been described in the synovial fluid and blood of reactive arthritis.

Many counts were recorded for this clonotype. Its antigen is unidentified. Libraries of TCR beta came from quantitative 5'-RACE with molecular barcodes. Using its own MiXCR run on the 5' RACE reads, TCRdb lists one record per CDR3 protein. This table has about 170,000 distinct CDR3 sequences, roughly 18% appearing once. The specimen sequenced was blood, either unsorted or a sorted T cell fraction (not recorded which). This clonotype originated in a male donor with ankylosing spondylitis or in good health (not recorded which).

The CDR3: CASSLSGTGANYEQYF. The CDR3 nucleotides are TGCGCCAGCAGCTTATCCGGGACAGGGGCTAACTACGAGCAGTACTTC. The chain recombines TRBV5-1 with TRBJ2-7; 10 nucleotides line up with TRBD1. The CDR3 is 16 residues long. The V gene end was trimmed by 2 bases and the J gene end by 3 bases; junction bases not matched to a gene: 8. The germline V gene encodes CDR1 SGHRS and CDR2 YFSETQ. The full variable domain, with the rest looked up from reference TRBV5-1 and TRBJ2-7, is KAGVTQTPRYLIKTRGQQVTLSCSPISGHRSVSWYQQTPGQGLQFLFEYFSETQRNKGNFPGRFSGRQFSNSRSEMNVSTLELGDSALYLCASSLSGTGANYEQYFGPGTRLTVT.